Below, 29 T cell receptor beta chains from the same sample are listed, as sequenced in a study of radiation and T cells in renal cell carcinoma. The data were produced by immunoSEQ multiplex PCR, yet TCRdb's version contains in-frame clones alone and is incomplete. The sample yields approximately 63,000 clones, 78% seen once. The time point was: baseline pretreatment blood. The treatment is: 15 Gy SBRT to primary tumor, nephrectomy 4 weeks later. The sequencing used blood, collected from a patient whose treatment included radiotherapy and nephrectomy. The receptors here all came from a man between 60 and 70 years old with renal cell carcinoma.

The V gene is TRBV2, the J gene TRBJ2-7; 7 bases are a match to TRBD1. V was clipped by 7 bases and J by 2 bases; unmatched bases: 8. Germline V lookup: CDR1 SNHLY, CDR2 FYNNEI. CDR3 length: 14 amino acids. The CDR3 nucleotides are TGTGCCAGCAAGGGGACAGCCTTCGCCTACGAGCAGTACTTC. Protein: CASKGTAFAYEQYF. The variable domain in full, completed from reference TRBV2 and TRBJ2-7, reads EPEVTQTPSHQVTQMGQEVILRCVPISNHLYFYWYRQILGQKVEFLVSFYNNEISEKSEIFDDQFSVERPDGSNFTLKIRSTKLEDSAMYFCASKGTAFAYEQYFGPGTRLTVT.

This chain joins TRBV5-5 and TRBJ1-1; D not resolved. This CDR3 spans 16 amino acids. Germline assignment: CDR1 SGHKS and CDR2 YYEKEE (reference sequence). V lost 1 base to trimming and J lost 1 base, with 14 bases between them. The CDR3 sequence: CASSLSYLPPNTEAFF. The CDR3 nucleotides read TGTGCCAGCAGCTTGTCGTATCTCCCTCCGAACACTGAAGCTTTCTTT.

The rearrangement joins TRBV2 to TRBJ2-3, with D uncertain. In germline, CDR1 is SNHLY, CDR2 FYNNEI. This CDR3 is built from 17 residues. Trimming cost V 3 bases and J 1 base, with 17 bases left between them. CDR3 DNA: TGTGCCAGCAGTGATTATCTGAAGGGCTGGGGCACAGATACGCAGTATTTT. Translation: CASSDYLKGWGTDTQYF.

This chain connects TRBV11-2 to TRBJ1-1; TRBD1 is a possible D gene (5 bases). The germline V gene has CDR1 SGHAT and CDR2 FQNNGV. This CDR3 contains 14 residues. V lost 0 bases to trimming and J lost 6 bases, with 11 bases between them. The CDR3 coding sequence is TGTGCCAGCAGCTTAGATCGCTCAGGGCCTGAAGCTTTCTTT. This sequence encodes CASSLDRSGPEAFF.

The rearrangement joins TRBV6-5 to TRBJ1-3; no firm D call. Trimming left V 0 bases short and J 0 bases short, with 3 bases between. Germline-derived CDR1 and CDR2 are MNHEY and SVGAGI. CDR3 length: 14 amino acids. This CDR3 is CASSYSPSGNTIYF. In DNA form, the CDR3 reads TGTGCCAGCAGTTACTCGCCCTCTGGAAACACCATATATTTT.

This chain joins TRBV7-9 and TRBJ1-1; D may be TRBD1 (5 bases). Per the germline V gene, CDR1 is SEHNR and CDR2 is FQNEAQ (reference sequence). V lost 1 base, J lost 11 bases, and 17 bases lay in between. This CDR3 has 14 residues. CDR3 nucleotides: TGTGCCAGCAGCTTAGTCGCAGGGTTGGTATCGGCTTTCTTT. Its translation: CASSLVAGLVSAFF.

This rearrangement joins TRBV6-1 to TRBJ2-7, with 9 nucleotides matching TRBD2. Germline assignment: CDR1 MNHNS and CDR2 SASEGT. J lost 4 bases, V lost 1 base, and 5 bases had no gene match. The CDR3 has 15 residues. The CDR3 bases are TGTGCCAGCAGTGAAGGACTAGCGGCTCTATACGAGCAGTACTTC. This sequence encodes CASSEGLAALYEQYF.

The chain carries TRBV4-1 and TRBJ2-3; possibly TRBD2 for D (6 bases). Trimming took off 0 bases at V and 5 bases at J, with 15 bases between the two ends. From germline, CDR1 is MGHRA and CDR2 YSYEKL. This CDR3 is built from 16 residues. The CDR3 is CASSQEGLAWVDTQYF. For the CDR3, the DNA is TGCGCCAGCAGCCAAGAGGGGCTAGCGTGGGTAGATACGCAGTATTTT.

The chain uses TRBV18 and TRBJ1-2; 11 nucleotides align to TRBD1. J gave up 4 bases and V 2 bases, and 3 bases lay outside the gene matches. CDR3 length equals 15 residues. Germline assignment: CDR1 KGHSH and CDR2 LQKENI. CDR3: CASSPGQGASYGYTF. CDR3 coding DNA: TGTGCCAGCTCACCAGGACAGGGGGCGAGCTATGGCTACACCTTC.

This clone has a single count. This chain uses TRBV30 with TRBJ2-2; tentatively, D is TRBD1 (6 bases). Germline loops: CDR1 GTSNPN, CDR2 SVGIG (reference sequence). There are 18 residues in the CDR3. Trimming removed 5 bases from V and 1 base from J, with 23 bases in between. Here the CDR3 reads CAWSFGGELLGNTGELFF. The CDR3 nucleotides read TGTGCCTGGTCCTTTGGGGGCGAATTACTAGGGAACACCGGGGAGCTGTTTTTT.

The rearrangement links TRBV7-2 to TRBJ2-4; 10 nucleotides agree with TRBD2. Germline V gives CDR1 SGHTA, CDR2 FQGNSA. J lost 1 base, V lost 1 base, and 1 base had no gene match. The length of the CDR3 is 16 residues. The CDR3 here is CASSLVSGGAKNIQYF. CDR3 in DNA: TGTGCCAGCAGCTTAGTTAGCGGGGGGGCCAAAAACATTCAGTACTTC.

The V call is TRBV18, the J call TRBJ1-2; D not certain. There are 18 residues in the CDR3. Germline loops: CDR1 KGHSH, CDR2 LQKENI. The V gene lost 3 bases and the J gene lost 4 bases, with 24 bases spanning the gap. CDR3 in DNA: TGTGCCAGCTCACCTACTCCCGGGCCCTCCCATTCGTTCTATGGCTACACCTTC. It translates to CASSPTPGPSHSFYGYTF.

Details on this clone: The same CDR3 arises from other DNA sequences in this sample as well. J is TRBJ2-7 and V is TRBV7-2; D tentatively reads TRBD1 or TRBD2 (5 bases each). Germline assignment: CDR1 SGHTA and CDR2 FQGNSA. Trimming left V 2 bases short and J 6 bases short, with 11 bases between. The CDR3 runs to 13 residues. This chain's CDR3 is CASSLSRDGEQYF. The CDR3 nucleotides read TGTGCCAGCAGCTTAAGCAGGGACGGCGAGCAGTACTTC.

The J gene is TRBJ2-7, the V gene TRBV6-6, with D hard to call. V dropped 4 bases and J dropped 2 bases, with 9 bases sitting between them. Germline V lookup: CDR1 MNHNY, CDR2 SVGAGI (reference sequence). The CDR3 loop spans 13 amino acids. CDR3 nucleotides: TGTGCCAGCAGTTTTGGCAGCCCCTACGAGCAGTACTTC. It codes for CASSFGSPYEQYF.

The V gene is TRBV5-1, the J gene TRBJ1-1; 10 bases match TRBD1. The J segment lost 6 bases and the V segment lost 2 bases, leaving 7 bases of the junction unmatched. In germline, CDR1 is SGHRS, CDR2 YFSETQ. This CDR3 has 15 residues. The CDR3 is CASSFSGQGGAEAFF. The CDR3 coding sequence is TGCGCCAGCAGCTTCTCAGGACAGGGGGGCGCTGAAGCTTTCTTT.

CDR3 residues: CASSPLLAGVRTDTQYF. The CDR3, as DNA: TGTGCCAGCAGCCCCTTACTAGCGGGAGTCCGCACAGATACGCAGTATTTT. The rearrangement links TRBV6-4 to TRBJ2-3; 11 bases map to TRBD2. The V gene's germline CDR1 is MRHNA and CDR2 SNTAGT. V lost 6 bases to trimming and J lost 1 base; unmatched junction nucleotides: 9. CDR3 length: 17 residues.

This sequence joins TRBV7-2 and TRBJ2-1; D unclear. The CDR3 is 15 residues long. The germline V gene has CDR1 SGHTA and CDR2 FQGNSA. V was shortened by 5 bases and J by 3 bases, with 14 bases between the two germline ends. The CDR3 coding sequence is TGTGCCAGCAGCGAACACAAGGGCGGCTACAATGAGCAGTTCTTC. It translates to CASSEHKGGYNEQFF.

The chain employs TRBV15 and TRBJ1-5; maybe TRBD1 (5 bases). Trimming cost V 0 bases and J 5 bases, with 11 bases left between them. The CDR3 loop spans 15 amino acids. Germline loops: CDR1 LNHNV, CDR2 YYDKDF (reference sequence). The CDR3 DNA follows: TGTGCCACCAGCAGAGATTCCCAGGGCCATCAGCCCCAGCATTTT. Protein product: CATSRDSQGHQPQHF.

The table lists this clone with a few counts. V and J are TRBV14 and TRBJ2-6; 7 bases are a match to TRBD1. J lost 0 bases, V lost 1 base, and 6 bases had no gene match. This CDR3 contains 18 residues. Germline V lookup: CDR1 SGHDN, CDR2 FVKESK. The CDR3 reads CASSQVRTGYSGANVLTF. Written as DNA, the CDR3 is TGTGCCAGCAGCCAAGTGCGGACAGGTTACTCTGGGGCCAACGTCCTGACTTTC.

The CDR3 coding sequence is TGTGCCATCAGTGATTGGGGTCGTGAGCAGTTCTTC. This encodes CAISDWGREQFF. This chain connects TRBV10-3 to TRBJ2-1; no clear D gene. The V and J ends lost 3 bases and 9 bases respectively, with 9 bases between them. This CDR3 contains 12 residues. In germline, CDR1 is ENHRY, CDR2 SYGVKD.

This clone has only a few counts. This sequence joins TRBV19 and TRBJ1-5, with TRBD1 matching 8 bases. This CDR3 region has 13 residues. CDR1 is LNHDA, CDR2 SQIVND, per germline (reference sequence). The J segment lost 6 bases and the V segment lost 5 bases, leaving 3 bases of the junction unmatched. The CDR3 loop reads CASSYRGGQPQHF. The CDR3 coding sequence is TGTGCCAGTAGTTACAGGGGGGGTCAGCCCCAGCATTTT.

V usage is TRBV5-3 and J usage is TRBJ1-1; D may be TRBD1 (5 bases). TRBV5-3 falls under the ORF class, with uncertain function. This CDR3 has 11 amino acids. CDR3 region: CARQGDTEAFF. The CDR3 DNA is TGTGCACGGCAGGGTGACACTGAAGCTTTCTTT.

The chain links TRBV9 to TRBJ2-5; 10 nucleotides align to TRBD2. The junction had 10 bases not matched to a gene; V was cut back by 4 bases and J by 4 bases. The CDR3 loop spans 16 amino acids. Germline V gives CDR1 SGDLS, CDR2 YYNGEE. DNA of the CDR3: TGTGCCAGCAGCCCCCGGAGATTAGCGGGGGGAGAGACCCAGTACTTC. The encoded protein is CASSPRRLAGGETQYF.

V is TRBV27 and J is TRBJ2-2; D possibly corresponds to TRBD2 (5 bases). The CDR3 totals 14 residues. The germline CDR1 and CDR2 sequences are MNHEY and SMNVEV (reference sequence). V was pared by 9 bases and J by 2 bases, with 13 bases between. CDR3 coding DNA: TGTGCCAGTAATGCGGGCCAAAACACCGGGGAGCTGTTTTTT. Translation gives CASNAGQNTGELFF.

There are a few counts of this clone. The chain carries TRBV5-1 and TRBJ1-3, with D hard to call. The V end was cut by 0 bases, the J end by 4 bases, with 8 bases between. The CDR3 runs to 14 residues. Per the germline V gene, CDR1 is SGHRS and CDR2 is YFSETQ. The CDR3 protein is CASSLAGIGNTIYF. The CDR3, as DNA: TGCGCCAGCAGCTTGGCCGGGATCGGAAACACCATATATTTT.

The chain combines TRBV19 with TRBJ1-2, with TRBD1 identical over 7 bases. Germline loops: CDR1 LNHDA, CDR2 SQIVND (reference sequence). This CDR3 has 12 residues. V shed 6 bases and J 8 bases; nucleotides not matched to a gene: 6. This CDR3 reads CASSRTGVGYTF. The CDR3 DNA sequence: TGTGCCAGTAGCCGCACAGGGGTCGGCTACACCTTC.

This chain joins TRBV6-1 and TRBJ2-3; D may be TRBD1 (6 bases). Germline CDR1 MNHNS, CDR2 SASEGT. The CDR3 is made up of 15 amino acids. The V gene lost 2 bases and the J gene lost 2 bases, with 11 bases spanning the gap. The CDR3: CASSETRGATDTQYF. CDR3 sequence (DNA): TGTGCCAGCAGTGAAACCAGGGGTGCCACAGATACGCAGTATTTT.

The gene calls are TRBV9 and TRBJ2-3, with a tentative D call TRBD2 (6 bases). Between the trimmed V and J ends, which lost 4 bases and 4 bases, there was a span of 19 bases. There are 16 residues in the CDR3. Germline-derived CDR1 and CDR2 are SGDLS and YYNGEE. CDR3 in DNA: TGTGCCAGCAGCTCTTTCGTGGGAGGACGGTCAGATACGCAGTATTTT. This codes for CASSSFVGGRSDTQYF.

This chain connects TRBV7-9 to TRBJ2-7; TRBD2 matches at 9 bases. V gave up 5 bases and J gave up 2 bases; unmatched junction bases: 10. CDR3 length: 16 amino acids. Germline V gives CDR1 SEHNR, CDR2 FQNEAQ (reference sequence). As DNA, the CDR3 is TGTGCCAGCAGCGCCGGGAGGGCGGGAGGGGCCTACGAGCAGTACGTC. This gives the protein CASSAGRAGGAYEQYV.